The text below deals with one T cell receptor beta chain. Random hexamers were used to reverse transcribe about 0.45 to 1 ug of RNA. The TCR beta CDR3 was amplified by immunoSEQ multiplex PCR across 54 Vbeta, 13 Jbeta. TCRdb passed the immunoSEQ multiplex PCR reads through MiXCR, listing each CDR3 protein once. This sample carries about 300,000 distinct CDR3 sequences, about nine tenths of them seen once, and the ten largest clones take less than 0.2%. Sequencing targeted TCR beta in T cells from blood (CD8+ and CD4+). The record originates from a study of CD8 T cells in Susac syndrome. Germline V lookup: CDR1 DFQATT, CDR2 SNEGSKA (reference sequence). This CDR3 contains 18 residues. J was trimmed by 4 bases and V by 0 bases; bases with no gene match: 16.

This sequence originates from a human donor with multiple sclerosis. The sequenced sample was CD8+ T cells from PBMCs. The chain couples TRBV20-1 to TRBJ2-7; 9 positions match TRBD2. This CDR3 is CSARDPILAGNPRYEQYF. CDR3 nucleotide sequence: TGCAGTGCTAGAGACCCGATCCTAGCGGGAAACCCGAGGTACGAGCAGTACTTC.